The source of this T cell receptor beta chain is a study of cytomegalovirus exposure and HLA in healthy donors. This clone was counted a few times. Antigen unknown. General observations from the study: In vitro, a few CMV-associated chains proved specific for CMV antigens. In a later analysis, first-cohort TCR clusters were found to tend to co-occur in the approximately 120 validation repertoires.

This table comes from immunoSEQ multiplex PCR, and its TCRdb copy is limited to in-frame clones, with some not included. Counted here are some 100,000 clones, 86% occurring once; the ten biggest clones make up roughly 5.3%. V lost 0 bases and J lost 6; bases outside the gene matches: 0. The CDR3 sequence is 14 residues long. Germline values: CDR1 MNHEY, CDR2 SVGAGI. Specimen: PBMCs. This sequence originates from a man aged 18-30 years in good health and CMV-seronegative. The chain recombines TRBV6-5 with TRBJ2-1; 9 bases agree with TRBD1. CDR3 region: CASSYSTGGNEQFF. The CDR3 coding sequence is TGTGCCAGCAGTTACTCGACAGGGGGCAATGAGCAGTTCTTC.